The 29 T cell receptor beta chains presented below share a single source sample, sequenced in a study of early T cells in non-severe SARS-CoV-2 infection. TCRdb re-called the 5' RACE reads with MiXCR, one entry per CDR3 protein. Of tens of thousands of distinct CDR3 sequences in the sample, around 12% were seen once. Input material: whole blood. These receptors were obtained from an adult who was a healthcare worker with PCR-confirmed SARS-CoV-2 infection or an uninfected control (not recorded which).

V is TRBV12-3 or TRBV12-4 and J is TRBJ1-3; no reliable D call. The ends were cut back, 6 bases at V and 3 bases at J, with 9 bases in the middle. The CDR3 loop spans 13 amino acids. The CDR3 DNA reads as TGTGCCAGCAGGGTGGGCGATGGAAACACCATATATTTT. It is translated as CASRVGDGNTIYF.

Ten or more counts support this clonotype. The chain joins TRBV5-4 to TRBJ2-3; 7 positions agree with TRBD2. V dropped 1 base and J dropped 2; count of bases not matched to a gene: 10. Looked up from germline, CDR1 is SGHNT and CDR2 is YYREEE (reference sequence). CDR3 size: 17 residues. This CDR3 reads CASSLSGGRSYTDTQYF. DNA for the CDR3: TGTGCCAGCAGCTTGAGTGGCGGGAGAAGTTACACAGATACGCAGTATTTT.

This clonotype was counted at least ten times. The V gene is TRBV20-1, the J gene TRBJ2-1; 11 bases are a match to TRBD1. CDR3 length: 17 residues. Germline CDR1 DFQATT, CDR2 SNEGSKA (reference sequence). The V segment lost 0 bases and the J segment 3 bases; nucleotides outside the gene matches: 7. The CDR3 region is CSARDMGGQGVYNEQFF. Here the CDR3 DNA reads TGCAGTGCTAGAGATATGGGGGGACAGGGGGTCTACAATGAGCAGTTCTTC.

This clonotype was observed many times. The chain combines TRBV7-2 with TRBJ2-3, with TRBD1 matching over 7 bases. The CDR3 runs 15 residues. CDR1 is SGHTA, CDR2 FQGNSA, per germline. V dropped 5 bases and J dropped 3; count of bases not matched to a gene: 8. CDR3 protein: CASSPTGYGTDTQYF. CDR3 nucleotides: TGTGCCAGCAGCCCGACAGGGTACGGGACAGATACGCAGTATTTT.

The rearrangement joins TRBV4-2 to TRBJ1-1; tentative D call: TRBD1 (5 bases). The CDR3 has 14 residues. V lost 0 bases and J lost 1, with 6 bases in between. Per the germline V gene, CDR1 is LGHNA and CDR2 is YNFKEQ. The chain's CDR3 is CASSQDGANTEAFF. CDR3 nucleotide sequence: TGTGCCAGCAGCCAAGATGGGGCGAACACTGAAGCTTTCTTT.

This clonotype was seen a few times. The J gene is TRBJ2-3, the V gene TRBV24-1; a weak D match, TRBD2 (6 bases). The germline V gene encodes CDR1 KGHDR and CDR2 SFDVKD. This CDR3 has 15 residues. Trimming cost V 8 bases and J 2 bases, with 16 bases left between them. This CDR3 is CATTSGTEHTDTQYF. In DNA form, the CDR3 reads TGTGCCACCACCTCGGGGACTGAGCACACAGATACGCAGTATTTT.

Many counts were recorded for this clonotype. CDR3 nucleotide sequence: TGTGCCAGTAGTCCCGGGTGGCAACAAGAGACCCAGTACTTC. Residues: CASSPGWQQETQYF. This chain links TRBV19 with TRBJ2-5; D not resolved. Germline CDR1 and CDR2: LNHDA and SQIVND (reference sequence). V was trimmed by 5 bases and J by 2 bases, leaving 12 bases between them. The CDR3 is made up of 14 amino acids.

This clonotype has a handful of counts. This rearrangement joins TRBV2 to TRBJ1-2; no clear D. This CDR3 contains 13 residues. Germline CDR1 SNHLY, CDR2 FYNNEI. Trimming pared 4 bases from V and 3 bases from J, leaving 9 bases between. CDR3 bases: TGTGCCAGCAGTGCGACTATGGACTATGGCTACACCTTC. It translates to CASSATMDYGYTF.

This clonotype was counted ten times or more. As DNA, the CDR3 is TGTGCCAGCAGCAAAGCAGGCGCGAGAACAGACGCGAACACCGGGGAGCTGTTTTTT. Its translation is CASSKAGARTDANTGELFF. The chain uses TRBV21-1 and TRBJ2-2; TRBD1, as called in the table, went unchecked against the DNA. TRBV21-1 has pseudogene status. The CDR3 is 19 residues long.

The V and J genes are TRBV3-1 and TRBJ2-3; D gene uncertain. Germline V gene sequence: CDR1 LGHDT, CDR2 YNNKEL (reference sequence). The CDR3 contains 14 residues. V dropped 2 bases and J dropped 2 bases, with 8 bases sitting between them. The CDR3 spells CASSQTRFTDTQYF. CDR3 coding DNA: TGTGCCAGCAGCCAAACGCGTTTCACAGATACGCAGTATTTT.

The table lists this clonotype with many counts. V and J are TRBV6-2 or TRBV6-3 and TRBJ1-6, with 9 bases lining up with TRBD1. The J segment lost 12 bases and the V segment lost 5 bases, leaving 5 bases of the junction unmatched. This CDR3 has 13 residues. Germline CDR1 reads MNHEY; CDR2 reads SVGEGT. Here the CDR3 reads CASSPGQGLPLHF. The CDR3 coding sequence is TGTGCCAGCAGTCCCGGACAGGGGTTACCCCTCCACTTT.

This clonotype has at least ten counts. The chain links TRBV7-2 to TRBJ2-7; D might be TRBD1 or TRBD2, each matching 5 bases. Looked up from germline, CDR1 is SGHTA and CDR2 is FQGNSA. V lost 4 bases and J lost 5, with 21 bases in between. The CDR3 runs to 16 residues. CDR3 DNA: TGTGCCAGCAGCTCTGTTCTTTTCGGGGCACTTCACGAGCAGTACTTC. Translation gives CASSSVLFGALHEQYF.

V and J are TRBV11-2 and TRBJ1-1; no clear D. This CDR3 region has 13 residues. Germline values: CDR1 SGHAT, CDR2 FQNNGV. V was shortened by 8 bases and J by 1 base, with 11 bases between the two germline ends. The DNA of the CDR3 is TGTGCCAGCCACGAGGCGGCGAACACTGAAGCTTTCTTT. It yields the protein CASHEAANTEAFF. Filled out from reference TRBV11-2 and TRBJ1-1, the complete variable domain reads EAGVAQSPRYKIIEKRQSVAFWCNPISGHATLYWYQQILGQGPKLLIQFQNNGVVDDSQLPKDRFSAERLKGVDSTLKIQPAKLEDSAVYLCASHEAANTEAFFGQGTRLTVV.

Many counts were recorded for this clonotype. This sequence joins TRBV19 and TRBJ2-1, with D tentatively TRBD1 or TRBD2 (6 bases each). V dropped 2 bases and J dropped 8 bases, with 13 bases sitting between them. The CDR3 extends over 14 amino acids. Germline assignment: CDR1 LNHDA and CDR2 SQIVND (reference sequence). CDR3: CASSIWGASDEQFF. The CDR3 nucleotides are TGTGCCAGTAGTATATGGGGGGCCTCGGATGAGCAGTTCTTC.

V gene TRBV14 combines with J gene TRBJ1-2; D is undetermined. CDR1 and CDR2 (germline): SGHDN, FVKESK. The CDR3 spans 13 residues. The V end was cut by 0 bases, the J end by 3 bases, with 5 bases between. CDR3 coding DNA: TGTGCCAGCAGCCAAGAGACGCACTATGGCTACACCTTC. Amino acids: CASSQETHYGYTF.

This clonotype has a count of ten or more. The chain combines TRBV30 with TRBJ1-5, with 8 bases matching TRBD1. V shed 5 bases and J 7 bases; nucleotides not matched to a gene: 7. Germline V gives CDR1 GTSNPN, CDR2 SVGIG (reference sequence). The CDR3 is made up of 13 amino acids. The CDR3 DNA reads as TGTGCCTGGGGTGGACAGGGTGCGCAGCCCCAGCATTTT. It translates to CAWGGQGAQPQHF.

Ten or more counts support this clonotype. The gene calls are TRBV11-2 and TRBJ2-7; perhaps TRBD1 as D (6 bases). Germline-derived CDR1 and CDR2 are SGHAT and FQNNGV. The length of the CDR3 is 15 residues. Trimming left V 5 bases short and J 1 base short, with 15 bases between. The CDR3 sequence: CASSPQTGISYEQYF. The CDR3 nucleotides read TGTGCCAGCAGCCCCCAAACAGGGATATCCTACGAGCAGTACTTC.

This clonotype came up a few times. V gene TRBV20-1 combines with J gene TRBJ2-1; 9 bases agree with TRBD2. After removal of 1 base from V and 5 bases from J, the junction contained 3 bases not matched to a gene. Germline loops: CDR1 DFQATT, CDR2 SNEGSKA (reference sequence). The CDR3 length is 14 residues. In nucleotides, the CDR3 is TGCAGTGCTAGAGGGCGACTAGCGGACAATGAGCAGTTCTTC. Translation gives CSARGRLADNEQFF.

This rearrangement joins TRBV10-3 to TRBJ2-1, with 14 bases matching TRBD2. V was pared by 7 bases and J by 8 bases, with 4 bases of the junction left unmatched. Looked up from germline, CDR1 is ENHRY and CDR2 is SYGVKD. The CDR3 length is 14 residues. The CDR3 DNA reads TGTGCCATCAAGGGACTAGCGGGAGCTGATGAGCAGTTCTTC. It encodes CAIKGLAGADEQFF.

This clonotype has at least ten counts. The gene calls are TRBV29-1 and TRBJ2-3; 7 nucleotides match TRBD1. The CDR3 covers 16 residues. The V gene's germline CDR1 is SQVTM and CDR2 ANQGSEA. With V trimmed by 1 base and J by 3 bases, 10 bases remained unmatched. CDR3 bases: TGCAGCGTTGAAGCCCAGAGGGGGCGAGCTACAGATACGCAGTATTTT. Residues: CSVEAQRGRATDTQYF.

This clonotype has at least ten counts. The chain couples TRBV7-6 to TRBJ2-7; 11 bases match TRBD1. V lost 2 bases to trimming and J lost 1 base; unmatched junction nucleotides: 13. This CDR3 has 19 amino acids. CDR1 SGHVS and CDR2 FNYEAQ come from the germline V gene. The DNA of the CDR3 is TGTGCCAGCAGCTTAAAACCCCCCGGGGGACAGGGGGTTTCCTACGAGCAGTACTTC. This gives the protein CASSLKPPGGQGVSYEQYF.

This clonotype was counted many times. V and J are TRBV3-1 and TRBJ1-2; 7 bases are a match to TRBD1. V was pared by 4 bases and J by 2 bases, with 10 bases of the junction left unmatched. The CDR3 covers 16 residues. Germline V CDR1 and CDR2: LGHDT, YNNKEL (reference sequence). CDR3 sequence: CASSPTGTANNYGYTF. DNA of the CDR3: TGTGCCAGCAGCCCAACCGGGACAGCCAACAACTATGGCTACACCTTC.

This clonotype has only a few counts. The chain joins TRBV7-2 to TRBJ1-3, with 7 bases matching TRBD1. Per the germline V gene, CDR1 is SGHTA and CDR2 is FQGNSA. CDR3 length: 15 amino acids. Germline trimming cut 3 bases from V and 1 base from J; bases unmatched to any gene: 3. CDR3 coding DNA: TGTGCCAGCAGCTTCGACAGGGAATCTGGAAACACCATATATTTT. This sequence encodes CASSFDRESGNTIYF.

This clonotype was counted ten times or more. The genes are TRBV20-1 and TRBJ2-1; tentative D call: TRBD2 (7 bases). V lost 5 bases and J lost 2, with 16 bases in between. Germline V gene lookup returns CDR1 DFQATT and CDR2 SNEGSKA (reference sequence). The CDR3 sequence is 15 residues long. CDR3 loop: CSASKGGGPYNEQFF. CDR3 coding DNA: TGCAGTGCTTCCAAGGGGGGGGGCCCCTACAATGAGCAGTTCTTC.

This clonotype was found many times. The chain joins TRBV29-1 to TRBJ2-1, with D maybe TRBD2 (6 bases). The length of the CDR3 is 13 residues. Trimming cost V 1 base and J 13 bases, with 17 bases left between them. Germline V lookup: CDR1 SQVTM, CDR2 ANQGSEA. CDR3 sequence (DNA): TGCAGCGTTGAAGGAGGGGACTCGGTTTCCCAGTTCTTC. Encoded protein: CSVEGGDSVSQFF.

The chain links TRBV9 to TRBJ1-3; no clear D gene. V was clipped by 2 bases and J by 0 bases, with 6 bases between them. Germline CDR1 SGDLS, CDR2 YYNGEE. CDR3 size: 14 residues. The CDR3 loop is CASSVDFSGNTIYF. The CDR3 DNA sequence: TGTGCCAGCAGCGTGGACTTCTCTGGAAACACCATATATTTT.

The chain carries TRBV6-1 and TRBJ1-6; no firm D call. The CDR3 contains 15 residues. CDR1 is MNHNS and CDR2 is SASEGT in the germline V gene. V gave up 6 bases and J gave up 9 bases, with 18 bases separating them. CDR3 sequence (DNA): TGTGCCAGCAGGAGTGAACCAGGCTCCGGTTCACCCCTCCACTTT. Amino acids: CASRSEPGSGSPLHF.

The CDR3 DNA is TGTGCCGCAACCGGGACTAGCGGGAAACCGATGGATGAGCAGTTCTTC. It translates to CAATGTSGKPMDEQFF. This rearrangement joins TRBV10-3 to TRBJ2-1, with 13 bases lining up with TRBD2. CDR3 length equals 16 residues. CDR1 and CDR2 from the germline V gene are ENHRY and SYGVKD. Trimming took 11 bases from V and 8 from J; bases not matched to a gene: 15.

In this sample, this clonotype turned up a few times. This chain uses TRBV12-3 or TRBV12-4 with TRBJ2-6, with D maybe TRBD1 (6 bases). The ends were cut back, 6 bases at V and 1 base at J, with 10 bases in the middle. CDR3 length: 15 residues. The CDR3 DNA is TGTGCCAGCAGCTTGAGGGGGTCTGGGGCCAACGTCCTGACTTTC. Its translation: CASSLRGSGANVLTF.